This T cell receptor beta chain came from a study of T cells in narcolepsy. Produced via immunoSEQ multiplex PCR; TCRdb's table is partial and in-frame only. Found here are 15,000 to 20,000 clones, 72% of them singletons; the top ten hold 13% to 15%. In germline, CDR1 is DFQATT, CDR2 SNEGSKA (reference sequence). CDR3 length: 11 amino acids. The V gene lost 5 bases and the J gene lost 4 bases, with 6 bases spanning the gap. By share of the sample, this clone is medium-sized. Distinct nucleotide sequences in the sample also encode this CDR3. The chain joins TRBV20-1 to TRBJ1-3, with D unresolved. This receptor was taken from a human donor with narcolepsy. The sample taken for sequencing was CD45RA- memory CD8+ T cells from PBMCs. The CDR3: CSALGGNTIYF. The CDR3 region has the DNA TGCAGTGCTCTAGGGGGAAACACCATATATTTT.